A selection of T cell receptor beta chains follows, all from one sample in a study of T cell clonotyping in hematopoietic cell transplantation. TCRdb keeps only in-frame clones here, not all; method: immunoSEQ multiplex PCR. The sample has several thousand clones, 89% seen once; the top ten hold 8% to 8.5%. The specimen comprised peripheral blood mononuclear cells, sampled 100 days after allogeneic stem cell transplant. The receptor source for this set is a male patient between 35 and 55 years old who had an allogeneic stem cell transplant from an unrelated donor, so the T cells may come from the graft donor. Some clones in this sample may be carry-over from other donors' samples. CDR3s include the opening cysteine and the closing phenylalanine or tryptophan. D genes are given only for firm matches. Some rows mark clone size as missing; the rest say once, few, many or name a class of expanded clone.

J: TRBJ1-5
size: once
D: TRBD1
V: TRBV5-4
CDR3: CASKPPRDRVLYSNQPQHF
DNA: TGTGCCAGCAAACCTCCCAGGGACAGGGTCCTTTATAGCAATCAGCCCCAGCATTTT

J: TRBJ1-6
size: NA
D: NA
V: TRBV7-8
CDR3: CASSLGVSARALHF
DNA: TGTGCCAGCAGCTTAGGGGTGTCCGCCCGAGCCCTCCACTTT

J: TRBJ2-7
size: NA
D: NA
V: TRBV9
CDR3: CASSVEIRDREQYF
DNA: TGTGCCAGCAGCGTAGAAATCAGGGATCGCGAGCAGTACTTC

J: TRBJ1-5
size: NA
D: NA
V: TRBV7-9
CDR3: CASSSTLTLGNQPQHF
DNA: TGTGCCAGCAGCTCGACGTTAACCCTGGGTAATCAGCCCCAGCATTTT

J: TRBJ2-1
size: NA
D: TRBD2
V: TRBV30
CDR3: CAEASGDYNEQFF
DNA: TGTGCGGAAGCTAGCGGGGACTACAATGAGCAGTTCTTC

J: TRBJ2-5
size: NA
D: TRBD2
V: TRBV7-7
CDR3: CASSFGLAGAFATQYF
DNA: TGTGCCAGCAGCTTCGGACTAGCGGGGGCTTTTGCGACCCAGTACTTC

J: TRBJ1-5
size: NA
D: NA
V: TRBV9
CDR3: CASSVGAQDQPQHF
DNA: TGTGCCAGCAGCGTAGGGGCCCAGGATCAGCCCCAGCATTTT

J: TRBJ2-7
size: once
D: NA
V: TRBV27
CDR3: CASSPGTRVEQYF
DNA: TGTGCCAGCAGTCCCGGGACGCGGGTCGAGCAGTACTTC

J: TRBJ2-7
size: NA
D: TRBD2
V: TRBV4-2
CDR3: CASSQNWGGEQYF
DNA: TGTGCCAGCAGCCAAAACTGGGGGGGCGAGCAGTACTTC

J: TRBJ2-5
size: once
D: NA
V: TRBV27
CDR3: CASRGFGTQYF
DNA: TGTGCCAGCAGGGGATTCGGGACCCAGTACTTC

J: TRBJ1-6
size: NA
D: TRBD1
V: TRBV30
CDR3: CAWRKTGEGAPFHF
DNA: TGTGCCTGGAGAAAAACAGGGGAAGGGGCACCCTTCCACTTT

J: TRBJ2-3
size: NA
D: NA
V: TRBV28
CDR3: CASSPALGTDTQYF
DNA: TGTGCCAGCAGTCCAGCCTTGGGCACAGATACGCAGTATTTT

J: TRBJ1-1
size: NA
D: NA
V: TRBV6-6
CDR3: CASSSGGDTEAFF
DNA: TGTGCCAGCAGTTCAGGAGGGGACACTGAAGCTTTCTTT

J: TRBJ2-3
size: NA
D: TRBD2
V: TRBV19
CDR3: CASTTSGLAGSDTQYF
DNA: TGTGCCAGTACTACCTCCGGACTAGCGGGTTCAGATACGCAGTATTTT

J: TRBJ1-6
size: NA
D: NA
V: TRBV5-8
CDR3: CASSSGRVNSPLHF
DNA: TGTGCCAGCAGCTCGGGCAGGGTTAATTCACCCCTCCACTTT

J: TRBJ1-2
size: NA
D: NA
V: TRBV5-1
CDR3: CASSPQGSNYGYTF
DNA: TGCGCCAGCAGCCCACAGGGTAGCAACTATGGCTACACCTTC

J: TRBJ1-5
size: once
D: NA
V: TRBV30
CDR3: CAWSSGDDWPQHF
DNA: TGTGCCTGGAGTTCGGGGGATGACTGGCCCCAGCATTTT

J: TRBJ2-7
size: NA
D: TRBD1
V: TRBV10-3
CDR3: CAISESRTGPSYEQYF
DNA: TGTGCCATCAGTGAGTCAAGGACAGGGCCCTCCTACGAGCAGTACTTC

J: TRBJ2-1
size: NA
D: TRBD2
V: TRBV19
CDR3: CASSNSGGASSSYNEQFF
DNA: TGTGCCAGTAGTAATAGCGGGGGGGCCAGTTCCTCCTACAATGAGCAGTTCTTC

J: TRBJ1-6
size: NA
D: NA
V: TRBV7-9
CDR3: CASSLVDSPLHF
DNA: TGTGCCAGCAGCTTAGTAGATTCACCCCTCCACTTT